The 2 T cell receptor beta chains below were found in one sample sequenced in a study of blood T cell repertoires in COVID-19. Libraries were prepared by immunoSEQ multiplex PCR; TCRdb keeps only in-frame clonotypes and omits some of them. The table lists 210,000 or so clones, 85% to 90% of them singletons. The sequenced sample was peripheral blood. The origin of the receptors is a woman aged 50 to 60 with acute or convalescent COVID-19.

The rearrangement joins TRBV18 to TRBJ1-5, with TRBD1 identical over 12 bases. Unmatched junction bases numbered 2, after V lost 3 bases and J lost 5 bases. Germline V lookup: CDR1 KGHSH, CDR2 LQKENI. The CDR3 is 15 amino acids. CDR3 residues: CASSPGTGGDQPQHF. CDR3 nucleotides: TGTGCCAGCTCACCGGGGACAGGGGGCGATCAGCCCCAGCATTTT.

The rearrangement uses TRBV3-1 (or the pseudogene TRBV3-2) and TRBJ1-4, with TRBD1 matching 7 bases. Per germline, CDR1 LGHDT and CDR2 YNNKEL (reference sequence). Trimming removed 5 bases from V and 3 bases from J; junction bases left unmatched: 6. The CDR3 has 15 residues. CDR3 loop: CASSRRQGSNEKLFF. The DNA for the CDR3 is TGTGCCAGCAGCAGACGACAGGGTTCTAATGAAAAACTGTTTTTT.